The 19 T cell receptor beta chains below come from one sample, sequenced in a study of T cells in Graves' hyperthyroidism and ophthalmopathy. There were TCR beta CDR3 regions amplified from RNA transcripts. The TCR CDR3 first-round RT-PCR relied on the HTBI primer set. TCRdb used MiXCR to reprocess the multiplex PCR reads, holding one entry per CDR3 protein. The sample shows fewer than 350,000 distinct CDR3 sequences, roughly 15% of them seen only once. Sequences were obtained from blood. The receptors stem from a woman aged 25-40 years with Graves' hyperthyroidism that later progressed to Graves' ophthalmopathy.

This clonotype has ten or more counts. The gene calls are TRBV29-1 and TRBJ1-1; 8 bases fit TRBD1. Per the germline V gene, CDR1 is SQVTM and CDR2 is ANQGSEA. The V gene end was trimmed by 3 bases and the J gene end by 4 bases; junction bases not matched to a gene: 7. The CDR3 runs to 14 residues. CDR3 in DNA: TGCAGCGTTGAGTCAGCAGGGGGCTTCACTGAAGCTTTCTTT. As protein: CSVESAGGFTEAFF.

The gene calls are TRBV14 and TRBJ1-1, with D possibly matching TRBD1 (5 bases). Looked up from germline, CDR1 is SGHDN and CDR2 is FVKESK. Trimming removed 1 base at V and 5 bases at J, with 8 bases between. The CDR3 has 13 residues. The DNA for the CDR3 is TGTGCCAGCAGCCAAGCATGGGGGACTGAAGCTTTCTTT. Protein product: CASSQAWGTEAFF. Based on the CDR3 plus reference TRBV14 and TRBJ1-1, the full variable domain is EAGVTQFPSHSVIEKGQTVTLRCDPISGHDNLYWYRRVMGKEIKFLLHFVKESKQDESGMPNNRFLAERTGGTYSTLKVQPAELEDSGVYFCASSQAWGTEAFFGQGTRLTVV.

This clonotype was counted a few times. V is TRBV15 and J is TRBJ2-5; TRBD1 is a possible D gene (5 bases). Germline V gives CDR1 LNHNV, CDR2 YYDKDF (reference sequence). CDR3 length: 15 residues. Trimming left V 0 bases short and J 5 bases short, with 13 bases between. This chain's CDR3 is CATSRDSQGFETQYF. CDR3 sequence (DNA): TGTGCCACCAGCAGAGATAGCCAGGGCTTTGAGACCCAGTACTTC.

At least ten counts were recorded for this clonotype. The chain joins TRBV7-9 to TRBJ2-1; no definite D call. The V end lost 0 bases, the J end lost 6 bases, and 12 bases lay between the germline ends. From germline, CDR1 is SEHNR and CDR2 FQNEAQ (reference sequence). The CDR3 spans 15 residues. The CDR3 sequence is CASSLAGYLTNEQFF. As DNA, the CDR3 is TGTGCCAGCAGCTTAGCGGGCTACTTGACCAATGAGCAGTTCTTC.

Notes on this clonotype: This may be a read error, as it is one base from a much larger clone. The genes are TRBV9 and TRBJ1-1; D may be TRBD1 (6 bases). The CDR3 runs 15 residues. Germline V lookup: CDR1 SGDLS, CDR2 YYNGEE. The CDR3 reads CTSSVDGVGGTEAFF. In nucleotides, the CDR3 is TGTACCAGCAGCGTAGATGGGGTAGGGGGGACTGAAGCTTTCTTT.

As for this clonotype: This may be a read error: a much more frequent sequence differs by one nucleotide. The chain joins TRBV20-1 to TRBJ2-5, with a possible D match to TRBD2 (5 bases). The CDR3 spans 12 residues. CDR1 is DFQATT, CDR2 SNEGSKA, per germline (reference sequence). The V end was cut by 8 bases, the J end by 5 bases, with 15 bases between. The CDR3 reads CSPGGDRETQYF. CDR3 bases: TGCAGTCCCGGAGGCGATCGGGAGACCCAGTACTTC.

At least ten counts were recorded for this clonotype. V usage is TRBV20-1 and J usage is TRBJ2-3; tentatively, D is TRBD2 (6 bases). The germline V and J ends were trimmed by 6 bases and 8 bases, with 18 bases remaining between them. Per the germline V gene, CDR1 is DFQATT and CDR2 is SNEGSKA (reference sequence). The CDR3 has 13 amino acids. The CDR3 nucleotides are TGCAGTGCGGAGTTGGAGGGGAGAAGTACGCAGTATTTT. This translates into CSAELEGRSTQYF.

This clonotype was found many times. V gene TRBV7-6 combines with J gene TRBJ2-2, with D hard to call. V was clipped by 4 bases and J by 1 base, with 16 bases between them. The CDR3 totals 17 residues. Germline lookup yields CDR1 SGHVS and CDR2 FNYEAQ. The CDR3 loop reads CASSSTPTGGNTGELFF. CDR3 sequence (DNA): TGTGCCAGCAGCTCGACCCCGACTGGCGGGAACACCGGGGAGCTGTTTTTT. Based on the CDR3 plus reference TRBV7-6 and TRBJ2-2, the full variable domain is GAGVSQSPRYKVTKRGQDVALRCDPISGHVSLYWYRQALGQGPEFLTYFNYEAQQDKSGLPNDRFSAERPEGSISTLTIQRTEQRDSAMYRCASSSTPTGGNTGELFFGEGSRLTVL.

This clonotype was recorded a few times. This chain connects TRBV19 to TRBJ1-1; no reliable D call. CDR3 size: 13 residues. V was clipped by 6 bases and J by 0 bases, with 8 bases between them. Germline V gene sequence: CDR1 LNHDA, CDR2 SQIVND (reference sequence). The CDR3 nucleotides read TGTGCCAGTAGCCGGGCCCTGAACACTGAAGCTTTCTTT. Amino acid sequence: CASSRALNTEAFF.

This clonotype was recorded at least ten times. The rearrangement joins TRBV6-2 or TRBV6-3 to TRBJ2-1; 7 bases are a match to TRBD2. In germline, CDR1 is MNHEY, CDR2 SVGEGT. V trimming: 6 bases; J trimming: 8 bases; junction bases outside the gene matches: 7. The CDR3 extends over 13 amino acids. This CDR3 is CASSGLVLDEQFF. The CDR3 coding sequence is TGTGCCAGCAGCGGACTAGTCTTGGATGAGCAGTTCTTC.

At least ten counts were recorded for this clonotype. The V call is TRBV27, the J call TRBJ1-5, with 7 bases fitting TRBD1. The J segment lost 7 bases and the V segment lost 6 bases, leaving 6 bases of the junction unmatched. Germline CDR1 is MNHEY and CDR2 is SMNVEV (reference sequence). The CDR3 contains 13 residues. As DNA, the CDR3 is TGTGCCAGCAGCATACAGGGGAGCCAGCCCCAGCATTTT. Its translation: CASSIQGSQPQHF.

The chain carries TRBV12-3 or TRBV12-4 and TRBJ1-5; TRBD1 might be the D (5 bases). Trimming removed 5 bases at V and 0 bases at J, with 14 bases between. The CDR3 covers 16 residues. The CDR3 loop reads CASSIGTAYSNQPQHF. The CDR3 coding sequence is TGTGCCAGCAGTATAGGGACGGCATATAGCAATCAGCCCCAGCATTTT.

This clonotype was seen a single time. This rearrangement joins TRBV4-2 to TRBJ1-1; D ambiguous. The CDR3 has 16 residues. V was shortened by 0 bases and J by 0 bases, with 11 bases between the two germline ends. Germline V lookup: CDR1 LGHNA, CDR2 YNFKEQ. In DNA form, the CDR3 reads TGTGCCAGCAGCCAAGATGGAGGCAGGATGAACACTGAAGCTTTCTTT. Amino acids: CASSQDGGRMNTEAFF.

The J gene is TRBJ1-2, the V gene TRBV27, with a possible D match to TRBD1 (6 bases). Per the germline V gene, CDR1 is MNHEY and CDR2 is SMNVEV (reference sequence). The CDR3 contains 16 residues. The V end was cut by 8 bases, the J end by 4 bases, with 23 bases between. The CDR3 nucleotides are TGTGCCAGCGCCCCGGGGGGCCCAAGGTTGGGCTATGGCTACACCTTC. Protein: CASAPGGPRLGYGYTF.

The CDR3 loop reads CASGLVARWDTEAFF. Written as DNA, the CDR3 is TGTGCTAGTGGTTTGGTCGCCAGATGGGACACTGAAGCTTTCTTT. The chain couples TRBV12-5 to TRBJ1-1; the D is unclear. The ends were cut back, 0 bases at V and 3 bases at J, with 11 bases in the middle. The CDR3 extends over 15 amino acids. CDR1 and CDR2 (germline): LGHNT, FRNRAP. Based on the CDR3 plus reference TRBV12-5 and TRBJ1-1, the full variable domain is DARVTQTPRHKVTEMGQEVTMRCQPILGHNTVFWYRQTMMQGLELLAYFRNRAPLDDSGMPKDRFSAEMPDATLATLKIQPSEPRDSAVYFCASGLVARWDTEAFFGQGTRLTVV.

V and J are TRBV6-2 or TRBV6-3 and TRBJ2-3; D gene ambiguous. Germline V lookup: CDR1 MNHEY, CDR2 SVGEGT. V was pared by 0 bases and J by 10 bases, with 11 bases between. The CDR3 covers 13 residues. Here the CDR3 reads CASSYSKASPQYF. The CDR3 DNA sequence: TGTGCCAGCAGTTACTCGAAAGCTAGTCCGCAGTATTTT.

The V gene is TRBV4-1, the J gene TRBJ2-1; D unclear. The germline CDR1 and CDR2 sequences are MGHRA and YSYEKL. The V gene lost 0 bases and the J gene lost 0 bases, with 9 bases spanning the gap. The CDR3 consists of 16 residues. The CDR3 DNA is TGCGCCAGCAGCCAAGATTGGCCAAGCTCCTACAATGAGCAGTTCTTC. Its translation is CASSQDWPSSYNEQFF.

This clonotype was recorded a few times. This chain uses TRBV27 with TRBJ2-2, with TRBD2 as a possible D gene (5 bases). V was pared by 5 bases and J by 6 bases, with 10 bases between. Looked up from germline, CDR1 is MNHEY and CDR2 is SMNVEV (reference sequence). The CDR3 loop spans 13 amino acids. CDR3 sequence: CASSNGVPGELFF. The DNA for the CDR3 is TGTGCCAGCAGTAACGGGGTACCCGGGGAGCTGTTTTTT.

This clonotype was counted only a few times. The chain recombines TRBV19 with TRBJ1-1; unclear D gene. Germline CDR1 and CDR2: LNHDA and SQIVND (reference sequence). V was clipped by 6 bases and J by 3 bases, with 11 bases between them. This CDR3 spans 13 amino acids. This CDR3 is CASSKDVYTEAFF. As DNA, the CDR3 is TGTGCCAGTAGCAAGGACGTGTACACTGAAGCTTTCTTT. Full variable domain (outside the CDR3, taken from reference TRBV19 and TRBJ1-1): DGGITQSPKYLFRKEGQNVTLSCEQNLNHDAMYWYRQDPGQGLRLIYYSQIVNDFQKGDIAEGYSVSREKKESFPLTVTSAQKNPTAFYLCASSKDVYTEAFFGQGTRLTVV.